This T cell receptor beta chain is from a study of blood T cell repertoires in COVID-19. In the study overall: T cells, B-cell-depleted T cells, or PBMCs provided the cDNA or gDNA that served as material.

Here immunoSEQ multiplex PCR was the method, and the copy in TCRdb shows in-frame clones only, minus some. This table holds 280,000 or so clones, approximately 88% found once. Enrollees, roughly 18 to 95 years old, lived in roughly 24 US areas. Cohorts were based on clinical histories the participants reported. Recovery among Cohort 3 donors was established by two negative PCRs, clearance, or symptom resolution. The receptor's source is a woman in her forties who had recovered from COVID-19. Sequencing used PBMCs or T cells enriched from blood (not recorded which).

The CDR3 DNA reads as TGTGCCAGCAGCTCTTCAGGGGGACAGTCTAGGAAGCAGTTCTTC. Translated, it gives CASSSSGGQSRKQFF. The chain recombines TRBV13 with TRBJ2-1; 7 bases align to TRBD1. The V and J ends lost 4 bases and 11 bases, in that order; junction bases with no gene match: 14. Germline lookup yields CDR1 PRHDT and CDR2 FYEKMQ (reference sequence). This CDR3 is built from 15 residues.